This paragraph covers one T cell receptor (beta chain) sequence. The antigen remains undetermined. 5'RACE template switching with UMIs produced the TCR beta cDNA. No DNA is given; TCRdb re-called the 5' RACE reads and lists each CDR3 protein once. The sample includes a few hundred thousand distinct CDR3 sequences. The entry originates in a study of T cells expressing NK-cell markers. The study, taken as a whole, reports: Leadership of the CD3+CD56-NKG2C+ fraction also belonged to these clonotypes in a handful of donors. NKG2C+ dominant clonotypes from roughly 6 donors made up roughly 1.0-8% of CD8+ T cells.

The CDR3 runs 16 residues. The germline V gene encodes CDR1 PRHDT and CDR2 FYEKMQ (reference sequence). The chain recombines TRBV13 with TRBJ2-7; TCRdb lists TRBD1, though no DNA is available to test this call. Material for sequencing was blood T cells: a sorted CD56 or NKG2C T cell subset, CD4+ or CD8+ T cells, or bulk PBMC T cells (not recorded which). The sequence was obtained from a man aged 18-70 years in good health. This CDR3 is CASSLGRELASHEQYF.